Listed here are 13 T cell receptor beta chains from one sample, sequenced in a study of long-term antiretroviral therapy in people with HIV. The authors ran the immunoSEQ assay, v3.0, at survey level. Clones were read by immunoSEQ multiplex PCR, and TCRdb kept only the in-frame ones, dropping some. The sample yields more than 25,000 clones, approximately 93% seen once. The input for sequencing was unsorted PBMCs, taken about 6.7 years after starting antiretroviral therapy. The receptors originated from a woman aged 40 to 50 with HIV.

V usage is TRBV19 and J usage is TRBJ1-1; possibly TRBD1 for D (5 bases). Trimming pared 2 bases from V and 5 bases from J, leaving 12 bases between. This CDR3 contains 14 residues. Germline CDR1 LNHDA, CDR2 SQIVND (reference sequence). CDR3 nucleotides: TGTGCCAGTAGTATAATCGACAGCGCGACTGAAGCTTTCTTT. This gives the protein CASSIIDSATEAFF.

The V gene is TRBV7-9, the J gene TRBJ1-2; no reliable D call. The CDR3 has 15 residues. V gave up 6 bases and J gave up 1 base, with 15 bases separating them. From germline, CDR1 is SEHNR and CDR2 FQNEAQ (reference sequence). The CDR3 sequence: CASRPLSPNNYGYTF. The CDR3 DNA is TGTGCCAGCAGGCCTTTGAGTCCTAATAACTATGGCTACACCTTC. Drawing the rest from reference TRBV7-9 and TRBJ1-2, the complete variable domain is DTGVSQNPRHKITKRGQNVTFRCDPISEHNRLYWYRQTLGQGPEFLTYFQNEAQLEKSRLLSDRFSAERPKGSFSTLEIQRTEQGDSAMYLCASRPLSPNNYGYTFGSGTRLTVV.

The chain uses TRBV7-9 and TRBJ2-7, with TRBD1 identical over 8 bases. The CDR3 is 14 amino acids. J gave up 0 bases and V 5 bases, and 3 bases lay outside the gene matches. Germline loops: CDR1 SEHNR, CDR2 FQNEAQ (reference sequence). Here the CDR3 DNA reads TGTGCCAGCAGCGGACAGGGAAACTCCTACGAGCAGTACTTC. Its translation: CASSGQGNSYEQYF.

This chain connects TRBV7-9 to TRBJ1-2; TRBD1 matches at 10 bases. The V and J ends lost 5 bases and 1 base, in that order; junction bases with no gene match: 4. CDR3 length equals 15 residues. Germline assignment: CDR1 SEHNR and CDR2 FQNEAQ (reference sequence). The CDR3 protein is CASSVGQGGNYGYTF. CDR3 sequence (DNA): TGTGCCAGCAGCGTAGGACAGGGGGGTAACTATGGCTACACCTTC.

The chain links TRBV7-2 to TRBJ2-3; 10 bases align to TRBD2. The CDR3 runs to 19 residues. Germline V gene data show CDR1 as SGHTA and CDR2 as FQGNSA. Trimming took 2 bases from V and 0 from J; bases not matched to a gene: 11. The chain's CDR3 is CASSLRVGLAASSTDTQYF. The CDR3 DNA reads as TGTGCCAGCAGCTTAAGAGTAGGACTAGCGGCTTCTAGCACAGATACGCAGTATTTT.

This clone was seen a few times. The V call is TRBV6-1, the J call TRBJ2-4; TRBD1 matches at 8 bases. Germline-derived CDR1 and CDR2 are MNHNS and SASEGT. The CDR3 loop spans 13 amino acids. V gave up 3 bases and J gave up 15 bases; unmatched junction bases: 10. Here the CDR3 DNA reads TGTGCCAGCAGTGAGGCCGGGACAGGTAGATGGTACTTC. It is translated as CASSEAGTGRWYF.

The V and J genes are TRBV11-1 and TRBJ1-1, with 8 bases that match TRBD1. The junction had 11 bases not matched to a gene; V was cut back by 6 bases and J by 8 bases. Germline lookup yields CDR1 SGHAT and CDR2 FQDESV (reference sequence). The CDR3 runs to 14 residues. In DNA, the CDR3 is TGTGCCAGCAGACAACAGGGGGGAGTTAAGGAAGCTTTCTTT. This codes for CASRQQGGVKEAFF.

Comments on this clone: The CDR3 end shows no conserved phenylalanine or tryptophan, and so a read error is likely. The DNA is omitted, as the CDR3 cannot be located on it reliably, and the CDR3 follows TCRdb's listing. The genes are TRBV14 and TRBJ2-7. The germline V gene encodes CDR1 SGHDN and CDR2 FVKESK. The CDR3 is 13 amino acids in total, end residues counted. CDR3 amino acids: CASSQDLPGPPTL.

The chain combines TRBV5-1 with TRBJ2-7; either TRBD1 or TRBD2 may supply D (5 bases each). CDR1 SGHRS and CDR2 YFSETQ come from the germline V gene. The ends were cut back, 2 bases at V and 4 bases at J, with 16 bases in the middle. This CDR3 comprises 15 residues. The CDR3 is CASSLEGSLSYEQYF. CDR3 nucleotide sequence: TGCGCCAGCAGCTTAGAGGGGAGCCTCTCGTACGAGCAGTACTTC. The entire variable domain, with the rest obtained from reference TRBV5-1 and TRBJ2-7, is as follows: KAGVTQTPRYLIKTRGQQVTLSCSPISGHRSVSWYQQTPGQGLQFLFEYFSETQRNKGNFPGRFSGRQFSNSRSEMNVSTLELGDSALYLCASSLEGSLSYEQYFGPGTRLTVT.

The chain combines TRBV6-5 with TRBJ1-6; a weak D match, TRBD1 (6 bases). Looked up from germline, CDR1 is MNHEY and CDR2 is SVGAGI. This CDR3 has 15 residues. The V and J ends lost 6 bases and 7 bases respectively, with 16 bases between them. The CDR3 here is CASSRKRTENSPLHF. CDR3 in DNA: TGTGCCAGCAGCCGGAAACGGACAGAGAATTCACCCCTCCACTTT.

The genes are TRBV29-1 and TRBJ2-1; weak D call: TRBD1 (6 bases). Germline CDR1 is SQVTM and CDR2 is ANQGSEA. The CDR3 consists of 13 residues. The V and J ends lost 7 bases and 6 bases respectively, with 16 bases between them. The DNA of the CDR3 is TGCAGCGCCCTAAGGGGGACCCGCAATGAGCAGTTCTTC. Its translation: CSALRGTRNEQFF.

The V gene is TRBV11-3, the J gene TRBJ1-2; 9 bases fit TRBD1. With 9 bases clipped from V and 0 bases from J, the junction kept 14 bases outside the gene matches. The CDR3 is 17 residues long. From germline, CDR1 is SGHNT and CDR2 YENEEA. CDR3 DNA: TGTGCCAGATCGTGTAATAGGGACAGGGATGCTAACTATGGCTACACCTTC. Protein: CARSCNRDRDANYGYTF.

V usage is TRBV7-2 and J usage is TRBJ2-7; 7 bases fit TRBD2. The CDR3 has 13 residues. J gave up 3 bases and V 3 bases, and 2 bases lay outside the gene matches. Per the germline V gene, CDR1 is SGHTA and CDR2 is FQGNSA. CDR3 loop: CASSLSGVYEQYF. The CDR3 region has the DNA TGTGCCAGCAGCTTGAGCGGGGTCTACGAGCAGTACTTC.